Listed below are T cell receptor beta chains from one sample, sequenced in a study of T cells in Graves' hyperthyroidism and ophthalmopathy. In TCRdb, the multiplex PCR reads were re-called with MiXCR into one record per CDR3 protein. There are under 400,000 distinct CDR3 sequences in the sample; roughly 15% occur only once, and about 20% lies in the top ten. Sequencing was carried out using blood. These TCRs come from a woman in her sixties or seventies with Graves' ophthalmopathy. CDR3s include the opening cysteine and the closing phenylalanine or tryptophan. A D gene is named only where the DNA matches it firmly. Only some rows state a clone size, as once, few, many or a class for expanded clones.

TRBJ2-3 many TRBV7-9 TRBD2 CASSSLAGRDTQYF TGTGCCAGCAGCTCACTAGCGGGCAGGGATACGCAGTATTTT
TRBJ2-5 NA TRBV29-1 NA CSVGVASPGEETQYF TGCAGCGTTGGAGTCGCGTCTCCTGGGGAGGAGACCCAGTACTTC
TRBJ2-1 many TRBV20-1 NA CSARGALLDEQFF TGCAGTGCTAGAGGTGCGCTCCTAGATGAGCAGTTCTTC
TRBJ2-2 many TRBV2 TRBD2 CASSEIGLGPGELFF TGTGCCAGCAGTGAGATAGGACTAGGCCCCGGGGAGCTGTTTTTT
TRBJ1-1 few TRBV10-3 NA CAISESPNDMNTEAFF TGTGCCATCAGTGAGTCTCCGAATGACATGAACACTGAAGCTTTCTTT
TRBJ2-7 many TRBV5-5 NA CASRGLYEQYF TGTGCCAGCAGGGGGCTATACGAGCAGTACTTC
TRBJ1-5 many TRBV28 NA CASHAGGRLQPQHF TGTGCCAGCCATGCGGGGGGCCGGTTGCAGCCCCAGCATTTT
TRBJ2-3 NA TRBV19 TRBD2 CASSKWTSGATDTQYF TGTGCCAGTAGTAAATGGACTAGCGGTGCTACAGATACGCAGTATTTT
TRBJ2-7 many TRBV6-5 TRBD2 CASSFPSGRFLDEQYF TGTGCCAGCAGTTTCCCGAGCGGGAGGTTTTTAGACGAGCAGTACTTC
TRBJ2-3 many TRBV2 NA CASKQGATDTQYF TGTGCCAGCAAACAGGGCGCCACAGATACGCAGTATTTT
TRBJ2-7 many TRBV27 TRBD2 CASRGGSSYEQYF TGTGCCAGCCGGGGGGGTTCCTCCTACGAGCAGTACTTC
TRBJ2-3 NA TRBV28 NA CASSLSSTDTRYF TGTGCCAGCAGTTTGTCGTCTACAGATACGCGGTATTTT
TRBJ2-1 many TRBV2 TRBD2 CASPGTSAGEQFF TGTGCCAGCCCCGGGACTAGTGCGGGGGAGCAGTTCTTC
TRBJ2-1 many TRBV7-9 TRBD2 CASSPPASGTYNEQFF TGTGCCAGCAGCCCCCCGGCTAGCGGAACCTACAATGAGCAGTTCTTC
TRBJ1-1 few TRBV19 NA CASPSGGEAFF TGTGCCAGCCCCTCCGGGGGAGAAGCTTTCTTT
TRBJ2-3 many TRBV18 NA CASSPRLTDTQYF TGTGCCAGCTCACCACGGCTGACAGATACGCAGTATTTT
TRBJ2-7 many TRBV27 TRBD2 CASSRVYSGRSYEQYF TGTGCCAGCAGTCGAGTATATAGCGGGAGAAGCTACGAGCAGTACTTC
TRBJ2-2 NA TRBV7-2 TRBD2 CASSPPTSGRVSGELFF TGTGCCAGCAGCCCCCCGACTAGCGGGAGGGTGTCCGGGGAGCTGTTTTTT
TRBJ2-2 many TRBV7-3 NA CASSTPGTLNTGELFF TGTGCCAGCAGCACGCCCGGGACACTAAACACCGGGGAGCTGTTTTTT
TRBJ2-1 few TRBV24-1 TRBD2 CATSDSSGPLYNEQFF TGTGCCACCAGTGATTCTAGCGGCCCCCTTTACAATGAGCAGTTCTTC
TRBJ2-7 many TRBV10-2 NA CASQPRGGSYEQYF TGCGCCAGCCAGCCGAGGGGAGGTTCCTACGAGCAGTACTTC
TRBJ2-2 NA TRBV3-1 NA CASINFHQGGMNTGELFF TGTGCCAGCATCAACTTCCATCAGGGGGGAATGAACACCGGGGAGCTGTTTTTT
TRBJ2-1 many TRBV9 TRBD2 CASSVFSASGYNEQFF TGTGCCAGCAGCGTATTCTCTGCTAGCGGCTACAATGAGCAGTTCTTC
TRBJ1-6 few TRBV20-1 TRBD1 CSARDYGRGRNSPLHF TGCAGTGCTAGAGATTATGGCAGGGGGCGTAATTCACCCCTCCACTTT
TRBJ2-7 many TRBV7-8 NA CASSQPGGFTYEQYF TGTGCCAGCAGCCAACCGGGCGGCTTTACCTACGAGCAGTACTTC
TRBJ2-3 few TRBV5-6 TRBD2 CASSLRTSGRLSTDTQYF TGTGCCAGCAGCCTTCGGACTAGCGGGAGGCTGAGCACAGATACGCAGTATTTT
TRBJ1-4 NA TRBV27 NA CASSLRGQSNEKLFF TGTGCCAGCAGTTTGAGAGGGCAGTCTAATGAAAAACTGTTTTTT
TRBJ2-7 many TRBV25-1 TRBD2 CASSESGVSPLEQYF TGTGCCAGCAGTGAAAGCGGGGTTTCCCCCCTCGAGCAGTACTTC
TRBJ2-5 many TRBV20-1 NA CSARRDLQETQYF TGCAGTGCTAGGCGGGATTTACAAGAGACCCAGTACTTC
TRBJ2-5 many TRBV27 NA CASSLSPATETQYF TGTGCCAGCAGTTTATCACCAGCGACAGAGACCCAGTACTTC
TRBJ1-2 many TRBV20-1 NA CSATPGHNYGYTF TGCAGTGCCACTCCGGGACACAACTATGGCTACACCTTC
TRBJ1-5 few TRBV10-3 NA CAISVGAPEDQPQHF TGTGCCATCAGTGTGGGGGCCCCGGAAGATCAGCCCCAGCATTTT
TRBJ2-7 few TRBV5-6 NA CASSFGGLYEQYF TGTGCCAGCAGCTTCGGGGGGCTCTACGAGCAGTACTTC
TRBJ2-3 NA TRBV27 NA CASSLSRGPGDTQYF TGTGCCAGCAGTTTATCGCGGGGGCCGGGAGATACGCAGTATTTT
TRBJ1-5 NA TRBV2 NA CASRPTGRNQPQHF TGTGCCAGCAGGCCTACCGGGCGCAATCAGCCCCAGCATTTT
TRBJ2-7 few TRBV19 TRBD2 CASSMGVASGTYEQYF TGTGCCAGTAGTATGGGGGTGGCTAGCGGGACCTACGAGCAGTACTTC
TRBJ2-3 few TRBV7-2 NA CASSFRVSVSLSDTQYF TGTGCCAGCAGCTTTCGGGTATCTGTAAGTTTGTCAGATACGCAGTATTTT
TRBJ2-1 many TRBV7-9 TRBD2 CASSLMSGSLNEQFF TGTGCCAGCAGCTTAATGAGCGGGAGTTTAAATGAGCAGTTCTTC
TRBJ2-6 few TRBV19 NA CASTKDGANVLTF TGTGCCAGTACGAAAGACGGGGCCAACGTCCTGACTTTC
TRBJ2-1 many TRBV27 TRBD1 CASSPGTGWGNEQFF TGTGCCAGCAGTCCAGGGACAGGGTGGGGCAATGAGCAGTTCTTC
TRBJ2-7 few TRBV5-4 NA CASSLGAAEQGQNPYEQYF TGTGCCAGCAGCCTGGGGGCGGCTGAGCAGGGGCAGAACCCCTACGAGCAGTACTTC
TRBJ2-1 few TRBV19 TRBD2 CASSPPGGLYNEQFF TGTGCCAGTAGTCCCCCGGGGGGGCTTTACAATGAGCAGTTCTTC
TRBJ2-3 NA TRBV5-1 NA CASDSGTSTDTQYF TGCGCCAGCGACTCGGGGACGAGCACAGATACGCAGTATTTT
TRBJ1-3 NA TRBV12-3/TRBV12-4 TRBD1 CASSPTGGMGNTIYF TGTGCCAGCAGTCCCACAGGGGGCATGGGAAACACCATATATTTT
TRBJ2-3 many TRBV20-1 NA CSARRPGVDTQYF TGCAGTGCTAGAAGACCGGGTGTTGATACGCAGTATTTT
TRBJ2-7 NA TRBV20-1 NA CSASGSNRYEQYF TGCAGTGCTAGTGGTTCGAACCGGTACGAGCAGTACTTC
TRBJ2-7 many TRBV20-1 NA CSASPPTTYEQYF TGCAGTGCTAGCCCCCCCACCACCTACGAGCAGTACTTC
TRBJ2-7 many TRBV29-1 NA CSVLSLYEQYF TGCAGCGTTCTGAGTCTCTACGAGCAGTACTTC